The source of this TCR beta chain is a study of read filtering for tumor transcriptome and immune sequencing. Study-wide context: By R-ISS, stages I, II and III held around 8, 15 and 7 patients. Transcriptome libraries were built from DNase-treated RNA. General study findings and limits: Sorted CD138-negative bone marrow cells were not purified T cells.

The library was built from about 0.4 ug RNA with molecular barcoded adaptors for alpha/delta and beta/gamma chains. TCRdb redid the calling of the reads with MiXCR, one entry per CDR3 protein. The data contain about 130,000 distinct CDR3 sequences, 10% to 15% of them singletons. CDR3 length: 15 amino acids. Unmatched junction bases numbered 5, after V lost 1 base and J lost 5 bases. Per the germline V gene, CDR1 is SGHRS and CDR2 is YFSETQ. This clonotype has a count of ten or more. Its antigen remains unknown. Sequencing was done on a sample of a population of CD138-negative cells sorted from bone marrow. This receptor was taken from a donor aged 40 or older with multiple myeloma. The rearrangement joins TRBV5-1 to TRBJ2-7, with 11 positions matching TRBD2. As DNA, the CDR3 is TGCGCCAGCAGCTTGCAGACTAGCGGGACCGACGAGCAGTACTTC. This encodes CASSLQTSGTDEQYF.